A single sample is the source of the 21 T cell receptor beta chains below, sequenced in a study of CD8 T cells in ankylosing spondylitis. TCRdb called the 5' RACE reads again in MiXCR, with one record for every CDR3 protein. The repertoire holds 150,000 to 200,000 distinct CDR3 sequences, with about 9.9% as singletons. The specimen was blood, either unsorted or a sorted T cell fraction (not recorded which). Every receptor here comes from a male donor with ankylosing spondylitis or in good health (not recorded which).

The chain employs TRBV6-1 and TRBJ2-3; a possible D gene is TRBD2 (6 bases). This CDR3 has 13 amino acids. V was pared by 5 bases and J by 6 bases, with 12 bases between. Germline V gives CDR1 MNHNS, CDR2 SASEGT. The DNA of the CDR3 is TGTGCCAGCAGTCTTGGACGGGAGGATACGCAGTATTTT. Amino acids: CASSLGREDTQYF.

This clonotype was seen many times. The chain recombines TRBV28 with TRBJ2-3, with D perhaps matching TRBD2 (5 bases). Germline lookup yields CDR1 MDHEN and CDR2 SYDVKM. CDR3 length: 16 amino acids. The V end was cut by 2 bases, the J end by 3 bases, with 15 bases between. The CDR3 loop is CASSLLTGSVTDTQYF. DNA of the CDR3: TGTGCCAGCAGTTTACTTACGGGGTCGGTTACAGATACGCAGTATTTT. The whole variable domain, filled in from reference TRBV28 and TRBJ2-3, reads DVKVTQSSRYLVKRTGEKVFLECVQDMDHENMFWYRQDPGLGLRLIYFSYDVKMKEKGDIPEGYSVSREKKERFSLILESASTNQTSMYLCASSLLTGSVTDTQYFGPGTRLTVL.

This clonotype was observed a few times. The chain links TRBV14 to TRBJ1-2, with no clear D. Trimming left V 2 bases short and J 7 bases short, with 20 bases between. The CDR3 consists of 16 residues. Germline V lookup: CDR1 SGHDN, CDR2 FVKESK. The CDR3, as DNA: TGTGCCAGCAGCCAAAAACCACCTGGAGAAGGGCGTGGCTACACCTTC. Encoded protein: CASSQKPPGEGRGYTF.

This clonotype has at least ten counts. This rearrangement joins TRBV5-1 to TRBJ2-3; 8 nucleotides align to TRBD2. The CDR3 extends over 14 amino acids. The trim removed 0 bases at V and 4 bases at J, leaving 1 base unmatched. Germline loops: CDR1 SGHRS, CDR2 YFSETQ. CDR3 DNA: TGCGCCAGCAGCTTGGATAGCGGGGCAGATACGCAGTATTTT. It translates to CASSLDSGADTQYF. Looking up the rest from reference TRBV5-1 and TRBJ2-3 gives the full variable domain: KAGVTQTPRYLIKTRGQQVTLSCSPISGHRSVSWYQQTPGQGLQFLFEYFSETQRNKGNFPGRFSGRQFSNSRSEMNVSTLELGDSALYLCASSLDSGADTQYFGPGTRLTVL.

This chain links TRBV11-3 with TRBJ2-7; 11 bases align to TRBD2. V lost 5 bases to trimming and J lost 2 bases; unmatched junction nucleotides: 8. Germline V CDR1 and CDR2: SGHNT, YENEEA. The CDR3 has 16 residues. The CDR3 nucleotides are TGTGCCAGCAGCCCCCTCCCGACTAGCGGGGCCTACGAGCAGTACTTC. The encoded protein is CASSPLPTSGAYEQYF.

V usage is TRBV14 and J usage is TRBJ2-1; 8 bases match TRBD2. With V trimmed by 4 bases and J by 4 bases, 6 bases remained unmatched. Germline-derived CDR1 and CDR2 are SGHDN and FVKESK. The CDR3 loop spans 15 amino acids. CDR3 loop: CASSPFSGTYNEQFF. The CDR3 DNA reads TGTGCCAGCAGCCCATTTAGCGGGACTTACAATGAGCAGTTCTTC.

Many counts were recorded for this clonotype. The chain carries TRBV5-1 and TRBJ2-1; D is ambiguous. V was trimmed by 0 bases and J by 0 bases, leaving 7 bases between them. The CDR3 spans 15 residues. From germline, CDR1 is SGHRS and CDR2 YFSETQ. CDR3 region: CASSLGLSSYNEQFF. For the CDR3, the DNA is TGCGCCAGCAGCTTGGGGCTCAGCTCCTACAATGAGCAGTTCTTC. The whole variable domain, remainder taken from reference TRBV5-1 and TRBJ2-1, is KAGVTQTPRYLIKTRGQQVTLSCSPISGHRSVSWYQQTPGQGLQFLFEYFSETQRNKGNFPGRFSGRQFSNSRSEMNVSTLELGDSALYLCASSLGLSSYNEQFFGPGTRLTVL.

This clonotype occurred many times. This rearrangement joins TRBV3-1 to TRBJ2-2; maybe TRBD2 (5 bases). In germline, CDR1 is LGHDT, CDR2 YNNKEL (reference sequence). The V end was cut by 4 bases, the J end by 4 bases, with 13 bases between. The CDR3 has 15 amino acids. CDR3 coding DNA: TGTGCCAGCAGCCCTGTCGGGGTTGTCACCGGGGAGCTGTTTTTT. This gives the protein CASSPVGVVTGELFF.

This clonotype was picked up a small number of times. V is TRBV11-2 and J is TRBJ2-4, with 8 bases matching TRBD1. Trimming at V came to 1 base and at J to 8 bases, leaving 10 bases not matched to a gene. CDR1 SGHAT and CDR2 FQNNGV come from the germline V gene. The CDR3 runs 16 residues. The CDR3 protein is CASSLGTGSYGDIQYF. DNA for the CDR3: TGTGCCAGCAGCTTAGGGACAGGGTCTTATGGAGACATTCAGTACTTC.

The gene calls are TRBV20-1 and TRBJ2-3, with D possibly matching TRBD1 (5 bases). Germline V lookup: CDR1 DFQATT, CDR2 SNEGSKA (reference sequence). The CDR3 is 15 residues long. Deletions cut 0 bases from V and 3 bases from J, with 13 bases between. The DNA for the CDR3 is TGCAGTGCTAGAGATGACCCAGGGATGACAGATACGCAGTATTTT. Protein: CSARDDPGMTDTQYF.

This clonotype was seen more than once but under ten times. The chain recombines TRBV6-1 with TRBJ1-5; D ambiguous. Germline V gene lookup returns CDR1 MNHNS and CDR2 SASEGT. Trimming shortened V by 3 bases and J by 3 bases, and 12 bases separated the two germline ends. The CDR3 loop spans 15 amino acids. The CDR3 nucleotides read TGTGCCAGCAGTGATCCCCGTATGACCAATCAGCCCCAGCATTTT. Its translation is CASSDPRMTNQPQHF.

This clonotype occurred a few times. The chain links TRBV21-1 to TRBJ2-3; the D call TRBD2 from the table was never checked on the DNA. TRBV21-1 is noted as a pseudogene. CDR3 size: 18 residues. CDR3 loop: CASSKDGGGAEGTDTQYF. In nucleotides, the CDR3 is TGTGCCAGCAGCAAAGACGGCGGGGGGGCAGAGGGCACAGATACGCAGTATTTT.

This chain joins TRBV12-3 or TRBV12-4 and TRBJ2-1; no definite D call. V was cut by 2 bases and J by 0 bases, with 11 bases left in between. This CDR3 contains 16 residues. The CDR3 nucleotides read TGTGCCAGCAGTTTACCGGCACAAAGCTCCTACAATGAGCAGTTCTTC. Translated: CASSLPAQSSYNEQFF.

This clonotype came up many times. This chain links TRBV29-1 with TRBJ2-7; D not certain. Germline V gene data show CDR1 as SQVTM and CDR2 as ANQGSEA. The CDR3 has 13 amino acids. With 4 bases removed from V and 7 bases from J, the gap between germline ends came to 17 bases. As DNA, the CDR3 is TGCAGCGTTGGCAGAGCCCCTCTTTGGGAGCAGTACTTC. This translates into CSVGRAPLWEQYF.

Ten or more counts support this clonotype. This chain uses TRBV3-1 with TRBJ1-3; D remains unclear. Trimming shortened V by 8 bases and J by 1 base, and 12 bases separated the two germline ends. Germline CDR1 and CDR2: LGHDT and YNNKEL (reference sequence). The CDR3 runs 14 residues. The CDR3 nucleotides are TGTGCCAGCGGACTGGGATATTCTGGAAACACCATATATTTT. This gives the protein CASGLGYSGNTIYF. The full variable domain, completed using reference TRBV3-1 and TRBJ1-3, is DTAVSQTPKYLVTQMGNDKSIKCEQNLGHDTMYWYKQDSKKFLKIMFSYNNKELIINETVPNRFSPKSPDKAHLNLHINSLELGDSAVYFCASGLGYSGNTIYFGEGSWLTVV.

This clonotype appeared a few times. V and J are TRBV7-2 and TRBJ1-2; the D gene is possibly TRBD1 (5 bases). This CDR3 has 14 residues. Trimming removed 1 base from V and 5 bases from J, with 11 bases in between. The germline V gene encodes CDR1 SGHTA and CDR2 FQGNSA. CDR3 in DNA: TGTGCCAGCAGCTTAGAGAACAGGCTTTATGGCTACACCTTC. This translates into CASSLENRLYGYTF. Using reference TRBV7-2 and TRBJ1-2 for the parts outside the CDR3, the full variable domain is GAGVSQSPSNKVTEKGKDVELRCDPISGHTALYWYRQSLGQGLEFLIYFQGNSAPDKSGLPSDRFSAERTGGSVSTLTIQRTQQEDSAVYLCASSLENRLYGYTFGSGTRLTVV.

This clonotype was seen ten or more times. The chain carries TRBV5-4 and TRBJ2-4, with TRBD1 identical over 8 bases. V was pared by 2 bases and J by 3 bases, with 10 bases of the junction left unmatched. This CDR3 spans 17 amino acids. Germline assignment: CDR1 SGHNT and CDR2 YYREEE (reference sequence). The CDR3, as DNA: TGTGCCAGCAGCTTCGATTCGGCAGGGGGCGTCAAAAACATTCAGTACTTC. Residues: CASSFDSAGGVKNIQYF.

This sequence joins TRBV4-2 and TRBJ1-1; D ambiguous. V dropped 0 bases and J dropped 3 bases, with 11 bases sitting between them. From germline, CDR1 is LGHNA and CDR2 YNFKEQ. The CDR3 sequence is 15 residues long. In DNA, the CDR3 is TGTGCCAGCAGCCAAGACCTCGGGGTAGACACTGAAGCTTTCTTT. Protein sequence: CASSQDLGVDTEAFF.

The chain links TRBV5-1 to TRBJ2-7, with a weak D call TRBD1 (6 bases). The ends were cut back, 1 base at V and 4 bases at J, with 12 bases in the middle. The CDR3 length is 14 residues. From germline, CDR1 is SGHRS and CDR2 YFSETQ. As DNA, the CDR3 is TGCGCCAGCAGCTTGCCACTCAGGGGTTACGAGCAGTACTTC. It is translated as CASSLPLRGYEQYF.

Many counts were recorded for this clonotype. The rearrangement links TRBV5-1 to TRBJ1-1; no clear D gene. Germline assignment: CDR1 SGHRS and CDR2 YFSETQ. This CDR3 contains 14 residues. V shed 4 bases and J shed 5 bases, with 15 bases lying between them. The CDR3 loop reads CASSARVRGTEAFF. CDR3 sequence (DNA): TGCGCCAGCAGCGCACGGGTACGAGGAACTGAAGCTTTCTTT. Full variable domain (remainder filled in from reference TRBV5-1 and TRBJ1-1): KAGVTQTPRYLIKTRGQQVTLSCSPISGHRSVSWYQQTPGQGLQFLFEYFSETQRNKGNFPGRFSGRQFSNSRSEMNVSTLELGDSALYLCASSARVRGTEAFFGQGTRLTVV.

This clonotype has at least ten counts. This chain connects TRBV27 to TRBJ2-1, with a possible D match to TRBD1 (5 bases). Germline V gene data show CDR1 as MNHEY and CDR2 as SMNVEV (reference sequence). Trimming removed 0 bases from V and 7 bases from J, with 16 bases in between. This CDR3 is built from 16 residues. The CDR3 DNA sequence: TGTGCCAGCAGTTTATCGGTGGGGCTGGGTTTGAATGAGCAGTTCTTC. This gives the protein CASSLSVGLGLNEQFF.